Presented here are 5 T cell receptor beta chains from one specimen sequenced in a study of cytomegalovirus exposure and HLA in healthy donors. The primer mix had 60 Vbeta and 13 Jbeta primers. Here immunoSEQ multiplex PCR was the method, and the copy in TCRdb shows in-frame clones only, minus some. The profile shows 150,000 to 200,000 clones, about 75% of them singletons. The sequencing input was PBMCs. Receptors originate from a woman aged 45 to 65 in good health and CMV-seropositive.

This clone was picked up a small number of times. The chain has TRBV5-5 and TRBJ1-6; TRBD1 is a possible D gene (6 bases). V was clipped by 4 bases and J by 10 bases, with 18 bases between them. Looked up from germline, CDR1 is SGHKS and CDR2 is YYEKEE (reference sequence). This CDR3 has 15 residues. CDR3: CASSPSGTSGSPLHF. The CDR3 bases are TGTGCCAGCAGCCCGAGCGGGACAAGTGGGTCACCCCTCCACTTT.

In its sample, this clone was seen a few times. CDR3 sequence (DNA): TGTGCCAGCGCCGGGACACGGAATAATTCACCCCTCCACTTT. It translates to CASAGTRNNSPLHF. The V and J genes are TRBV6-6 and TRBJ1-6, with a possible D match to TRBD1 (6 bases). Germline-derived CDR1 and CDR2 are MNHNY and SVGAGI (reference sequence). Trimming shortened V by 8 bases and J by 5 bases, and 13 bases separated the two germline ends. The CDR3 spans 14 residues.

The V gene is TRBV7-9, the J gene TRBJ2-7; the match to TRBD1 covers 10 bases. The V gene end was trimmed by 6 bases and the J gene end by 5 bases; junction bases not matched to a gene: 10. CDR3 length equals 15 residues. Germline V gene data show CDR1 as SEHNR and CDR2 as FQNEAQ (reference sequence). CDR3 protein: CASSSGTGVLNEQYF. DNA of the CDR3: TGTGCCAGCAGTTCCGGGACAGGGGTTTTAAACGAGCAGTACTTC.

The genes are TRBV6-5 and TRBJ1-1; maybe TRBD1 (6 bases). This CDR3 is 14 amino acids long. Germline V lookup: CDR1 MNHEY, CDR2 SVGAGI. Trimming shortened V by 0 bases and J by 9 bases, and 14 bases separated the two germline ends. CDR3 loop: CASSYSQGHRQAFF. DNA for the CDR3: TGTGCCAGCAGTTACTCCCAGGGGCACCGGCAAGCTTTCTTT.

The chain combines TRBV5-1 with TRBJ2-3; TRBD2 agrees at 9 bases. The CDR3 is 15 amino acids. V was pared by 5 bases and J by 6 bases, with 10 bases of the junction left unmatched. Germline loops: CDR1 SGHRS, CDR2 YFSETQ. The CDR3 DNA reads TGCGCCAGCAGACCTAGCGGGGTTGTAGGTGATACGCAGTATTTT. Translation: CASRPSGVVGDTQYF.